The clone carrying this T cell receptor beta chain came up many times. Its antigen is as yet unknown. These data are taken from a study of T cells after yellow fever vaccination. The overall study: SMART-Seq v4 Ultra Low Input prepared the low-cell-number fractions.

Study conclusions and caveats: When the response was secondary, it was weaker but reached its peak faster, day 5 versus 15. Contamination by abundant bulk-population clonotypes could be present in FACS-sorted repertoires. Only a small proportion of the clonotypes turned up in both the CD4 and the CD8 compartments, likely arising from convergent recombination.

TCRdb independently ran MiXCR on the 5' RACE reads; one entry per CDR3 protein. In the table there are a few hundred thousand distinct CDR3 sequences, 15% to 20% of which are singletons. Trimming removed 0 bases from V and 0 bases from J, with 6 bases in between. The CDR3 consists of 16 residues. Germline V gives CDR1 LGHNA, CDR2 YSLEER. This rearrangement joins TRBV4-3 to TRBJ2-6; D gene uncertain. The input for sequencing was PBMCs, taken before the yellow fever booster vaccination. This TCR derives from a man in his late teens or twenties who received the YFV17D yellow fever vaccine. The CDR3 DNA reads TGCGCCAGCAGCCAAGAGTCCGCCTCTGGGGCCAACGTCCTGACTTTC. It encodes CASSQESASGANVLTF.